These 30 T cell receptor beta chains came from one sample sequenced in a study of cytomegalovirus exposure and HLA in healthy donors. The PCR had 60 Vbeta and 13 Jbeta primers. Here immunoSEQ multiplex PCR was the method, and the copy in TCRdb shows in-frame clones only, minus some. Of fewer than 200,000 clones in the sample, about 85% were seen once. Sequenced input: PBMCs. The source is a woman aged 45-60 years in good health and CMV-seropositive.

V usage is TRBV18 and J usage is TRBJ2-3, with TRBD2 matching over 11 bases. V dropped 4 bases and J dropped 1; count of bases not matched to a gene: 1. This CDR3 comprises 15 residues. Germline-derived CDR1 and CDR2 are KGHSH and LQKENI. CDR3 sequence: CASSQTSGGTDTQYF. The CDR3 DNA sequence: TGTGCCAGCTCACAGACTAGCGGGGGCACAGATACGCAGTATTTT. Full variable domain (remainder filled in from reference TRBV18 and TRBJ2-3): NAGVMQNPRHLVRRRGQEARLRCSPMKGHSHVYWYRQLPEEGLKFMVYLQKENIIDESGMPKERFSAEFPKEGPSILRIQQVVRGDSAAYFCASSQTSGGTDTQYFGPGTRLTVL.

This clone came up a few times. The chain is built from TRBV7-9 and TRBJ2-5, with unresolved D. Germline CDR1 SEHNR, CDR2 FQNEAQ (reference sequence). This CDR3 comprises 16 residues. Trimming stripped 5 bases from V and 2 bases from J, with 18 bases between. The CDR3 nucleotides read TGTGCCAGCAGCCCGACCTTGGGCCGGAAACAAGAGACCCAGTACTTC. Translation: CASSPTLGRKQETQYF.

Remarks on this clone: Other nucleotide sequences in the sample specify the same CDR3. This sequence joins TRBV6-1 and TRBJ2-7; the match to TRBD2 covers 8 bases. From germline, CDR1 is MNHNS and CDR2 SASEGT. The V and J ends lost 0 bases and 3 bases, in that order; junction bases with no gene match: 4. This CDR3 region has 15 residues. The CDR3 nucleotides are TGTGCCAGCAGTGAAGCTAGCGGGGACTTCTACGAGCAGTACTTC. The encoded protein is CASSEASGDFYEQYF.

The rearrangement links TRBV2 to TRBJ1-4; tentatively, D is TRBD1 (6 bases). Trimming removed 4 bases at V and 4 bases at J, with 10 bases between. The CDR3 contains 14 residues. Germline assignment: CDR1 SNHLY and CDR2 FYNNEI. CDR3 in amino acids: CASSGGQLNEKLFF. The DNA of the CDR3 is TGTGCCAGCAGTGGCGGACAGCTTAATGAAAAACTGTTTTTT. The whole variable domain, filled in from reference TRBV2 and TRBJ1-4, reads EPEVTQTPSHQVTQMGQEVILRCVPISNHLYFYWYRQILGQKVEFLVSFYNNEISEKSEIFDDQFSVERPDGSNFTLKIRSTKLEDSAMYFCASSGGQLNEKLFFGSGTQLSVL.

The chain combines TRBV1 with TRBJ2-7; TRBD2 is taken as the D call from the table, unchecked against the DNA. TRBV1 is reported as a pseudogene. The CDR3 extends over 15 amino acids. CDR3 residues: CTSSQGGNSSYEQYF. CDR3 in DNA: TGCACCAGCAGCCAAGGCGGGAATAGTTCCTACGAGCAGTACTTC.

This chain joins TRBV5-1 and TRBJ2-7, with D possibly matching TRBD2 (6 bases). In germline, CDR1 is SGHRS, CDR2 YFSETQ. Trimming shortened V by 0 bases and J by 2 bases, and 9 bases separated the two germline ends. The CDR3 length is 14 residues. This CDR3 reads CASSLAGSAYEQYF. The CDR3 DNA is TGCGCCAGCAGCTTGGCCGGGAGCGCCTACGAGCAGTACTTC.

V gene TRBV7-2 combines with J gene TRBJ2-1, with D possibly matching TRBD2 (6 bases). CDR3 length equals 11 residues. Trimming stripped 5 bases from V and 10 bases from J, with 9 bases between. The V gene's germline CDR1 is SGHTA and CDR2 FQGNSA. In DNA form, the CDR3 reads TGTGCCAGCAGCACGGGGGTAGAGCAGTTCTTC. It translates to CASSTGVEQFF.

A note on this clone: This sample also contains other DNA sequences that code for the same CDR3. The rearrangement uses TRBV19 and TRBJ2-7; 10 bases are a match to TRBD1. Losses at the gene ends were 3 bases for V and 5 bases for J; bases not matched to a gene: 7. Germline V lookup: CDR1 LNHDA, CDR2 SQIVND (reference sequence). The length of the CDR3 is 15 residues. The CDR3 DNA reads as TGTGCCAGTAGTATTTCTCGGGACAGGGGCCACGAGCAGTACTTC. It codes for CASSISRDRGHEQYF.

The chain has TRBV11-3 and TRBJ2-3; tentative D call: TRBD2 (5 bases). Trimming pared 0 bases from V and 0 bases from J, leaving 10 bases between. Germline CDR1 reads SGHNT; CDR2 reads YENEEA. The CDR3 totals 16 residues. CDR3 nucleotide sequence: TGTGCCAGCAGCTTAGATGGAGGACCAAGCACAGATACGCAGTATTTT. Translation: CASSLDGGPSTDTQYF. Full variable domain (remainder filled in from reference TRBV11-3 and TRBJ2-3): EAGVVQSPRYKIIEKKQPVAFWCNPISGHNTLYWYLQNLGQGPELLIRYENEEAVDDSQLPKDRFSAERLKGVDSTLKIQPAELGDSAVYLCASSLDGGPSTDTQYFGPGTRLTVL.

The chain carries TRBV5-1 and TRBJ1-1; D is undetermined. Trimming removed 0 bases from V and 0 bases from J, with 9 bases in between. Germline V gene sequence: CDR1 SGHRS, CDR2 YFSETQ. This CDR3 is 15 amino acids long. This chain's CDR3 is CASSLAAGMNTEAFF. Here the CDR3 DNA reads TGCGCCAGCAGCTTGGCGGCGGGGATGAACACTGAAGCTTTCTTT. Full variable domain (remainder filled in from reference TRBV5-1 and TRBJ1-1): KAGVTQTPRYLIKTRGQQVTLSCSPISGHRSVSWYQQTPGQGLQFLFEYFSETQRNKGNFPGRFSGRQFSNSRSEMNVSTLELGDSALYLCASSLAAGMNTEAFFGQGTRLTVV.

This clone was detected only once. V and J are TRBV20-1 and TRBJ2-1, with D unresolved. V was clipped by 3 bases and J by 8 bases, with 8 bases between them. CDR3 length: 11 residues. CDR1 is DFQATT and CDR2 is SNEGSKA in the germline V gene (reference sequence). CDR3 in DNA: TGCAGTGCTAGGACTGTATATGAGCAGTTCTTC. This translates into CSARTVYEQFF.

This clone was seen a few times. The rearrangement links TRBV27 to TRBJ1-5, with D perhaps TRBD1 (5 bases). Trimming removed 0 bases from V and 4 bases from J, with 10 bases in between. The CDR3 is 15 amino acids. The germline V gene encodes CDR1 MNHEY and CDR2 SMNVEV (reference sequence). The CDR3 nucleotides are TGTGCCAGCAGTTTATCAGGCAGGGATAATCAGCCCCAGCATTTT. This sequence encodes CASSLSGRDNQPQHF.

CDR3 protein: CASSLRTGANTEAFF. The CDR3 DNA sequence: TGTGCCAGCAGCCTACGGACAGGGGCCAACACTGAAGCTTTCTTT. The rearrangement links TRBV9 to TRBJ1-1, with 9 bases matching TRBD1. CDR1 and CDR2 (germline): SGDLS, YYNGEE. The CDR3 is 15 residues long. V shed 4 bases and J 2 bases; nucleotides not matched to a gene: 6. Filled out from reference TRBV9 and TRBJ1-1, the complete variable domain reads DSGVTQTPKHLITATGQRVTLRCSPRSGDLSVYWYQQSLDQGLQFLIQYYNGEERAKGNILERFSAQQFPDLHSELNLSSLELGDSALYFCASSLRTGANTEAFFGQGTRLTVV.

The chain uses TRBV2 and TRBJ1-1; a weak D match, TRBD1 (6 bases). Trimming removed 6 bases at V and 4 bases at J, with 18 bases between. The CDR3 spans 15 residues. Germline CDR1 is SNHLY and CDR2 is FYNNEI. CDR3 protein: CASSEDSGAGTEAFF. The CDR3 DNA reads TGTGCCAGCAGCGAGGACTCAGGGGCTGGCACTGAAGCTTTCTTT.

For the CDR3, the DNA is TGTGCCAGTACCCCTCCACAGGGGGCATGGACTGAAGCTTTCTTT. This sequence encodes CASTPPQGAWTEAFF. The chain is built from TRBV19 and TRBJ1-1; the match to TRBD1 covers 9 bases. J lost 5 bases, V lost 7 bases, and 11 bases had no gene match. Germline CDR1 reads LNHDA; CDR2 reads SQIVND (reference sequence). This CDR3 spans 15 amino acids.

CDR3 DNA sequence: TGTGCCAGCACAGGACAGGGTAGGGATGAGCAGTTCTTC. It translates to CASTGQGRDEQFF. V and J are TRBV28 and TRBJ2-1; 8 bases align to TRBD1. The CDR3 is 13 amino acids. Germline CDR1 and CDR2: MDHEN and SYDVKM. The V segment lost 7 bases and the J segment 8 bases; nucleotides outside the gene matches: 7.

V and J are TRBV29-1 and TRBJ1-4; D is uncertain. This CDR3 has 14 amino acids. Trimming took 6 bases from V and 0 from J, leaving 11 bases between them. Germline loops: CDR1 SQVTM, CDR2 ANQGSEA. DNA for the CDR3: TGCAGCGTCTTATTCGGTGCAACTAATGAAAAACTGTTTTTT. Translation gives CSVLFGATNEKLFF.

This clone was found once. This sequence joins TRBV5-1 and TRBJ1-1; tentatively, D is TRBD1 (5 bases). V gave up 7 bases and J gave up 1 base, with 14 bases separating them. Germline loops: CDR1 SGHRS, CDR2 YFSETQ. The CDR3 has 14 residues. Here the CDR3 DNA reads TGCGCCAGCGGGGGGGGGACGGGGAACACTGAAGCTTTCTTT. Protein product: CASGGGTGNTEAFF.

J is TRBJ2-7 and V is TRBV9; 9 bases agree with TRBD1. This CDR3 is built from 15 residues. Germline lookup yields CDR1 SGDLS and CDR2 YYNGEE. Losses at the gene ends were 4 bases for V and 5 bases for J; bases not matched to a gene: 10. CDR3 loop: CASSPSPGQGNEQYF. CDR3 nucleotide sequence: TGTGCCAGCAGCCCCTCTCCGGGACAGGGTAACGAGCAGTACTTC.

The V call is TRBV19, the J call TRBJ2-5; D gene uncertain. In germline, CDR1 is LNHDA, CDR2 SQIVND (reference sequence). The CDR3 consists of 13 residues. V lost 1 base to trimming and J lost 1 base, with 4 bases between them. The CDR3 DNA follows: TGTGCCAGTAGTATAGGGGCCCAAGAGACCCAGTACTTC. Protein product: CASSIGAQETQYF. Supplemented by reference TRBV19 and TRBJ2-5, the full variable domain reads DGGITQSPKYLFRKEGQNVTLSCEQNLNHDAMYWYRQDPGQGLRLIYYSQIVNDFQKGDIAEGYSVSREKKESFPLTVTSAQKNPTAFYLCASSIGAQETQYFGPGTRLLVL.

CDR3 in amino acids: CASSTYAGKGSNQPQHF. CDR3 in DNA: TGTGCCAGCAGCACCTATGCCGGGAAAGGCTCCAATCAGCCCCAGCATTTT. This rearrangement joins TRBV5-5 to TRBJ1-5; no clear D gene. Trimming shortened V by 4 bases and J by 3 bases, and 20 bases separated the two germline ends. Germline values: CDR1 SGHKS, CDR2 YYEKEE (reference sequence). The CDR3 contains 17 residues.

J is TRBJ2-7 and V is TRBV5-1, with D perhaps matching TRBD1 (6 bases). The CDR3 is 13 residues long. Trimming pared 6 bases from V and 4 bases from J, leaving 14 bases between. Looked up from germline, CDR1 is SGHRS and CDR2 is YFSETQ. The DNA of the CDR3 is TGCGCCAGCACGCAGACAGGACGTTACGAGCAGTACTTC. Translation gives CASTQTGRYEQYF.

This chain links TRBV29-1 with TRBJ2-5; TRBD1 agrees at 7 bases. The CDR3 extends over 13 amino acids. Unmatched junction bases numbered 9, after V lost 6 bases and J lost 5 bases. Germline V gives CDR1 SQVTM, CDR2 ANQGSEA. The CDR3 region has the DNA TGCAGCGTCAACGTAAGGGGGCTCGAGACCCAGTACTTC. Protein product: CSVNVRGLETQYF. Together with reference TRBV29-1 and TRBJ2-5, the CDR3 gives the full variable domain: SAVISQKPSRDICQRGTSLTIQCQVDSQVTMMFWYRQQPGQSLTLIATANQGSEATYESGFVIDKFPISRPNLTFSTLTVSNMSPEDSSIYLCSVNVRGLETQYFGPGTRLLVL.

This clone was found once. The V and J genes are TRBV10-3 and TRBJ2-3, with 9 positions matching TRBD2. After removal of 0 bases from V and 3 bases from J, the junction contained 4 bases not matched to a gene. CDR1 is ENHRY and CDR2 is SYGVKD in the germline V gene. The CDR3 is 16 amino acids. The CDR3 DNA is TGTGCCATCAGTGAGTCTGGTAGCGGGGGAACAGATACGCAGTATTTT. It yields the protein CAISESGSGGTDTQYF.

The rearrangement uses TRBV6-6 and TRBJ1-6; 7 positions match TRBD1. V dropped 6 bases and J dropped 5; count of bases not matched to a gene: 4. CDR1 is MNHNY and CDR2 is SVGAGI in the germline V gene (reference sequence). The CDR3 has 14 amino acids. The CDR3 spells CASSQTGNNSPLHF. CDR3 nucleotide sequence: TGTGCCAGCAGCCAGACAGGGAATAATTCACCCCTCCACTTT.

This chain uses TRBV29-1 with TRBJ2-1; D uncertain. With 1 base removed from V and 4 bases from J, the gap between germline ends came to 5 bases. This CDR3 is built from 12 residues. Germline V CDR1 and CDR2: SQVTM, ANQGSEA. Here the CDR3 DNA reads TGCAGCGTTGAAGGAGGATACAATGAGCAGTTCTTC. Amino acids: CSVEGGYNEQFF.

The chain joins TRBV19 to TRBJ2-2; 9 bases map to TRBD2. This CDR3 region has 16 residues. CDR1 is LNHDA and CDR2 is SQIVND in the germline V gene (reference sequence). The J segment lost 7 bases and the V segment lost 7 bases, leaving 13 bases of the junction unmatched. CDR3 residues: CASTSIAGARGGELFF. CDR3 nucleotide sequence: TGTGCCAGTACCTCGATAGCGGGAGCGAGGGGCGGGGAGCTGTTTTTT.

This rearrangement joins TRBV10-3 to TRBJ2-1, with D perhaps TRBD2 (7 bases). Germline-derived CDR1 and CDR2 are ENHRY and SYGVKD. The germline V and J ends were trimmed by 4 bases and 0 bases, with 10 bases remaining between them. CDR3 length equals 15 residues. The DNA of the CDR3 is TGTGCCATCAGTGGGGGGGGCGGCTCCTACAATGAGCAGTTCTTC. Translating it yields CAISGGGGSYNEQFF.

This rearrangement joins TRBV29-1 to TRBJ2-3; the D gene is possibly TRBD2 (6 bases). V was pared by 8 bases and J by 2 bases, with 14 bases between. The CDR3 extends over 13 amino acids. Germline V lookup: CDR1 SQVTM, CDR2 ANQGSEA. CDR3 in DNA: TGCAGCCTCCGGCGGCGGGACACAGATACGCAGTATTTT. Protein product: CSLRRRDTDTQYF.

The genes are TRBV18 and TRBJ1-1; the match to TRBD1 covers 9 bases. From germline, CDR1 is KGHSH and CDR2 LQKENI. Trimming removed 4 bases from V and 2 bases from J; junction bases left unmatched: 2. This CDR3 region has 14 residues. The CDR3 reads CASSQGQGNTEAFF. The CDR3 region has the DNA TGTGCCAGCTCACAGGGACAGGGAAACACTGAAGCTTTCTTT. Together with reference TRBV18 and TRBJ1-1, the CDR3 gives the full variable domain: NAGVMQNPRHLVRRRGQEARLRCSPMKGHSHVYWYRQLPEEGLKFMVYLQKENIIDESGMPKERFSAEFPKEGPSILRIQQVVRGDSAAYFCASSQGQGNTEAFFGQGTRLTVV.